This TCR beta chain appears in the sequencing data of a study of T cell repertoires in chronic hepatitis B (dated by TCRdb to between 2018 and 2020). The library was made by the immunoSEQ multiplex PCR assay. As stored in TCRdb, this immuneACCESS dataset retains in-frame rearrangements with V and J assigned. A fraction of the clones does not appear; measured against another copy, unresolved V genes explain less than half of the discrepancy, and the remainder lacks a known reason. This sample's table contains 90 to 100 clones. Concerning this clone itself: Base-call qualities are not available, and no considerably larger clone is one nucleotide away.

The receptor was derived from a human donor with chronic hepatitis B virus infection. Input material: HBV core (core169) epitope-specific CD8+ T cells from PBMCs.

The DNA sequence is TGTGCCAGCAGTATCACTAGCGGAGCCTACAATGAGCAGTTCTTC. Its amino acids are CASSITSGAYNEQFF. The sequence is built from TRBV27 and TRBJ2-1; TRBD2 matches 8 bases in the middle. Unmatched junction bases come to 5, with V trimmed by 5 bases and J by 2 bases. The CDR3 goes from the cysteine to the phenylalanine over 15 residues. Kept here is only the CDR3 DNA, which spans 45 bases and is read in frame from base 1. CDR1 and CDR2, looked up from the germline V gene (reference sequence), are MNHEY and SMNVEV.